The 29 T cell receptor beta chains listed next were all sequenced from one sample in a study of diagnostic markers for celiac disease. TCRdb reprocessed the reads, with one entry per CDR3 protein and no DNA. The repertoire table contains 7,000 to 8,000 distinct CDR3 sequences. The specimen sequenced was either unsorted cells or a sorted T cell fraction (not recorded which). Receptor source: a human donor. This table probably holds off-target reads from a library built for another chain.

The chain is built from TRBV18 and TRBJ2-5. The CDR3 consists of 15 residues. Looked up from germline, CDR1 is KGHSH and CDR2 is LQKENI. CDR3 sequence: CASSPSDWGPETQYF.

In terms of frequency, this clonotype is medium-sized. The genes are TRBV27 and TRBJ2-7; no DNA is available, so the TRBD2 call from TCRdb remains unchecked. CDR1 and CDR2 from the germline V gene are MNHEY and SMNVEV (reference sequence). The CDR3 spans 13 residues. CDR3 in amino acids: CASSPLAGVEQYF.

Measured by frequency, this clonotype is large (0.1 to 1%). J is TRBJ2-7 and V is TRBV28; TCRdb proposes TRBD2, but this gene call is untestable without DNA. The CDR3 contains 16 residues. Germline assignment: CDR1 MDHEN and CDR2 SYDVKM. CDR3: CASSPPTSGRAYEQYF.

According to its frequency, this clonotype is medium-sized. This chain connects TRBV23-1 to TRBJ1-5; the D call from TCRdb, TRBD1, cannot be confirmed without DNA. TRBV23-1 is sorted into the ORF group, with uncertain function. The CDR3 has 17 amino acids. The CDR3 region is CASSQSGTENSNQPQHF.

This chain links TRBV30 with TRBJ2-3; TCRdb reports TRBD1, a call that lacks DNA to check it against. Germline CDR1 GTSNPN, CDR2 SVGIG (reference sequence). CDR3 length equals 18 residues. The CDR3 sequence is CAGETGEPGGPSTDTQYF.

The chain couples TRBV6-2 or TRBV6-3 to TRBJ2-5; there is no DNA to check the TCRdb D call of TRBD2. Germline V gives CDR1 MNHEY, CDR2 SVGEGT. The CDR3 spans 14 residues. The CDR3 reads CASSYSMRGETQYF.

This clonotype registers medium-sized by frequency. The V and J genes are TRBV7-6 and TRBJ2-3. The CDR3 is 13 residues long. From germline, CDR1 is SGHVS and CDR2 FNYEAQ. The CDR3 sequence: CASSLLHTDTQYF.

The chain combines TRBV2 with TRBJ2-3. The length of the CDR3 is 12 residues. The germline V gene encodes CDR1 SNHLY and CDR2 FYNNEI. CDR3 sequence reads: CASSYGSDTQYF.

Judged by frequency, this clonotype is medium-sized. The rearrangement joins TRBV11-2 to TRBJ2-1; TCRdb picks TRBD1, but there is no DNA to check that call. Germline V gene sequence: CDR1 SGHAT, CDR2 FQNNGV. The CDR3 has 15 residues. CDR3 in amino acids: CASSLVAGGNNEQFF.

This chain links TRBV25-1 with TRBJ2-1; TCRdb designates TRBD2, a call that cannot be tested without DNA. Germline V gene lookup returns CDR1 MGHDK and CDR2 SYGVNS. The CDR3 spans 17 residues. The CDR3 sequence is CASSDLAGGEAYNEQFF.

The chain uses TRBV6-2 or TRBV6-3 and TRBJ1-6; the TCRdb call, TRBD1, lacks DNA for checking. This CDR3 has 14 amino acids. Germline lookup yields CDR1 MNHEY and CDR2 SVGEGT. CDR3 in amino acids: CASRTDRDSSPLHF.

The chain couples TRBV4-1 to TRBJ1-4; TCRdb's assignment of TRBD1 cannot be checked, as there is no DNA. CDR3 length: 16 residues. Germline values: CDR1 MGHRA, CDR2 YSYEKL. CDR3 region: CASSQEGTGDNEKLFF.

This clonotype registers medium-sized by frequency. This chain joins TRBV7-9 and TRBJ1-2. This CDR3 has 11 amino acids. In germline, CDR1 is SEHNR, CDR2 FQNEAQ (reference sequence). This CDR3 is CASSSGSGYTF.

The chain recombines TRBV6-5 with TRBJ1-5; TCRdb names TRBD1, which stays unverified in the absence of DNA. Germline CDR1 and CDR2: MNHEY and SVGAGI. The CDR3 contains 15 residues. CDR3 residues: CASSRERTAFEPQHF.

CDR3 residues: CASSLLGESPSTDTQYF. V and J are TRBV7-2 and TRBJ2-3; without DNA, the TCRdb call of TRBD1 cannot be checked. Germline lookup yields CDR1 SGHTA and CDR2 FQGNSA. The CDR3 has 17 amino acids.

The CDR3 loop reads CASSLNGGGDTQYF. The chain carries TRBV5-1 and TRBJ2-3; TCRdb's D call of TRBD2 is untestable without DNA. CDR1 is SGHRS, CDR2 YFSETQ, per germline. The CDR3 is 14 residues long. Full variable domain (rest looked up from reference TRBV5-1 and TRBJ2-3): KAGVTQTPRYLIKTRGQQVTLSCSPISGHRSVSWYQQTPGQGLQFLFEYFSETQRNKGNFPGRFSGRQFSNSRSEMNVSTLELGDSALYLCASSLNGGGDTQYFGPGTRLTVL.

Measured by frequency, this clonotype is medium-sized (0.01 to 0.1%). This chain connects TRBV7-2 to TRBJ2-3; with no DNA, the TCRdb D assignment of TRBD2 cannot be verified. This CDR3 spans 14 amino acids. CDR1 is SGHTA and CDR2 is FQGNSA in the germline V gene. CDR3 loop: CASRQTGGSDTQYF.

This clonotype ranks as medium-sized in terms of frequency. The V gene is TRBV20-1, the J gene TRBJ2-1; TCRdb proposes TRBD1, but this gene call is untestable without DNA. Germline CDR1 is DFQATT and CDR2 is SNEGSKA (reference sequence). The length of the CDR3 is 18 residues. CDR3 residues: CSARVLAGALSSYNEQFF.

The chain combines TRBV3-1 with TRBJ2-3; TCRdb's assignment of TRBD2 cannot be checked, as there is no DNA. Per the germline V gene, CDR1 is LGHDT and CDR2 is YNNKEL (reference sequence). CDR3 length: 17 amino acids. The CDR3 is CASSQWLAGILGDTQYF.

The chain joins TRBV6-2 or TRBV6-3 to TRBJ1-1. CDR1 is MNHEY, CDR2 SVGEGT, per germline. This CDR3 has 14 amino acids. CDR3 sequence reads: CASSYNGFRTEAFF.

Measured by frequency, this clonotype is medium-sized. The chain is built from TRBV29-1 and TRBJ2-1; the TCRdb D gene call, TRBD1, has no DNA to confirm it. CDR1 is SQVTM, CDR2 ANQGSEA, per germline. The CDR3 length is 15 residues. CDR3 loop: CSVDPGQGGSDEQFF.

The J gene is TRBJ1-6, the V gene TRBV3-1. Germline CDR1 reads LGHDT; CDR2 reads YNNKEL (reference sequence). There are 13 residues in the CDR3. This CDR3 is CASSQVSNSPLHF.

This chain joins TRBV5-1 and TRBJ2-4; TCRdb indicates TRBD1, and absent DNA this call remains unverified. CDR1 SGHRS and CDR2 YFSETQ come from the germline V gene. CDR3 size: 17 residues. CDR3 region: CASSRITGESFKNIQYF.

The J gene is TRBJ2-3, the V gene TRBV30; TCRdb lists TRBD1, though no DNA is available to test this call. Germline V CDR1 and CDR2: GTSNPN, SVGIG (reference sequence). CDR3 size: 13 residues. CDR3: CAYFNDIEGAQYF.

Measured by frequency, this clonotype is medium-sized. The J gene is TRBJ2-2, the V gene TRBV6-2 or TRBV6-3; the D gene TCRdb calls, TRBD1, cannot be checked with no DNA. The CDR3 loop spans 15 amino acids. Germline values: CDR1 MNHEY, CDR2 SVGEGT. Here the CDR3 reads CASRIGKGNTGELFF.

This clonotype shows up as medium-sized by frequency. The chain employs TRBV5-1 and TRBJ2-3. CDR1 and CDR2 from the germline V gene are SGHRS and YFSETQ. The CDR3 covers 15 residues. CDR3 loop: CASSVGQGELHTQYF.

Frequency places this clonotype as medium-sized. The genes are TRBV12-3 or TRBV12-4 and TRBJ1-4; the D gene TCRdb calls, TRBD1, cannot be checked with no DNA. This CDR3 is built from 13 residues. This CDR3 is CASSSWGNEKLFF.

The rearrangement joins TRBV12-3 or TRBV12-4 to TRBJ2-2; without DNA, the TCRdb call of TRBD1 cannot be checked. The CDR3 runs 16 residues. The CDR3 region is CASTDLSGTGVGELFF.

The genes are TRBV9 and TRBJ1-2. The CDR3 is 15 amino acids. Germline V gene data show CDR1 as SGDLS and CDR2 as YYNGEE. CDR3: CASSVFSLPSYGYTF.